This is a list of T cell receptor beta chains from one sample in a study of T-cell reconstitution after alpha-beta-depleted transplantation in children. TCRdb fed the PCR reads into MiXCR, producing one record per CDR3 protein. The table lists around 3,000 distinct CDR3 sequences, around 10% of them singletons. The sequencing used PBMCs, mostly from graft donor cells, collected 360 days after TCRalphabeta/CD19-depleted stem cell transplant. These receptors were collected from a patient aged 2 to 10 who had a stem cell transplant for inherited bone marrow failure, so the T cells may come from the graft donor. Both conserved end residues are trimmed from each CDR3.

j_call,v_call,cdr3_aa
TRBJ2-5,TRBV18,ASSPRAGRETQY
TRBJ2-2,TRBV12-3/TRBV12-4,ASRALVGRVNGELF
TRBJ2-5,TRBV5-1,ASSLDSLETQY
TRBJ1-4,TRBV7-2,ASSGAFGGEKLF
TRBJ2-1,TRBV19,ASRGAGTEQF
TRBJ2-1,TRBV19,ASKKGGRARNEQF
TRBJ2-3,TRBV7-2,ASSARWSGGTDTQY
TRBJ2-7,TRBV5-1,ASSDPGRGDEQY
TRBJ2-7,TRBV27,ASRPPLYIDEQY
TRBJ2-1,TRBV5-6,ASSLGPPPPGGEQF
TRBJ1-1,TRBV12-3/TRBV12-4,ASSLVAPRGAF
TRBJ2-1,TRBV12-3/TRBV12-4,ACSSMSLRDAYNEQF
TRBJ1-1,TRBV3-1,ASSQWGGLEAF
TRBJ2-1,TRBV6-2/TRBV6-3,ASSNTWDEQF
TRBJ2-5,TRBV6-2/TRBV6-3,ASSHRQVGQETQY
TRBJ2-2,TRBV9,ASSPRTGTGELF
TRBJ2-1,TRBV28,ASSSSQTSGSNEQF
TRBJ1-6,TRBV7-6,ASSPTEGHNSPLH
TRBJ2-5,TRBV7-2,ASSSREETQY
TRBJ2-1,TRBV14,ASSLLDSHEQF
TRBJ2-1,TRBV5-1,ASSLVTGGAYNEQF
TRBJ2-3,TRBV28,ASSPHGTGMLTSSTDTQY
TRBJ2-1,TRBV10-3,AIGSGGRDFGEQF
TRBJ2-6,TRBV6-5,ASSYSSGANVLT
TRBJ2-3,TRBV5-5,ASSWSSGTIVDTQY
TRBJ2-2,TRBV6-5,ASTQERNTGELF
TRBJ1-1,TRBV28,ASSPHANTEAF
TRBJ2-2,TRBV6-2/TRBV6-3,ASSYPWSKELF
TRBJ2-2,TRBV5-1,ASSLLAVNTGELF